The 19 T cell receptor beta chains listed next were all sequenced from one sample in a study of blood T cells in healthy people across ages. The second PCR ran roughly 7 to 11 cycles with a sample-barcoded 5' primer and J-beta primers. MiXCR was run by TCRdb on the 5' RACE reads, yielding one entry per CDR3 protein. The sample contains about a million distinct CDR3 sequences, under 40% of which appear only once. Specimen: blood. Receptors originate from a man aged 18 to 30 in good health.

This clonotype came up many times. This rearrangement joins TRBV4-1 to TRBJ1-4, with TRBD1 matching over 8 bases. V shed 1 base, J shed 3 bases, and the junction held 7 bases outside the gene matches. The CDR3 runs 17 residues. Germline V lookup: CDR1 MGHRA, CDR2 YSYEKL. CDR3 sequence reads: CASSQGQGASPNEKLFF. CDR3 DNA sequence: TGCGCCAGCAGCCAAGGGCAGGGGGCGTCCCCTAATGAAAAACTGTTTTTT.

This clonotype has more than one count but fewer than ten. This sequence joins TRBV12-3 or TRBV12-4 and TRBJ2-3, with D possibly being TRBD2 (7 bases). V was cut by 6 bases and J by 3 bases, with 13 bases left in between. CDR3 length: 14 amino acids. The CDR3 sequence is CASRRGGATDTQYF. CDR3 coding DNA: TGTGCCAGCAGAAGGGGGGGCGCAACAGATACGCAGTATTTT.

This clonotype was counted ten times or more. The gene calls are TRBV20-1 and TRBJ1-2; TRBD1 matches 10 bases. V shed 5 bases and J 8 bases; nucleotides not matched to a gene: 11. This CDR3 contains 14 residues. CDR1 is DFQATT, CDR2 SNEGSKA, per germline (reference sequence). The chain's CDR3 is CSAGMRTGGGGYTF. In DNA form, the CDR3 reads TGCAGTGCTGGGATGAGGACAGGGGGAGGGGGCTACACCTTC.

J is TRBJ2-2 and V is TRBV7-9, with 8 bases that match TRBD1. V was pared by 5 bases and J by 5 bases, with 10 bases of the junction left unmatched. The CDR3 is 16 amino acids. Germline CDR1 is SEHNR and CDR2 is FQNEAQ (reference sequence). In DNA, the CDR3 is TGTGCCAGCAGCCACCAACAGGGGGTGAAAACCGGGGAGCTGTTTTTT. Its translation is CASSHQQGVKTGELFF.

The chain has TRBV6-5 and TRBJ1-2; TRBD1 might be the D (5 bases). This CDR3 spans 15 amino acids. Germline lookup yields CDR1 MNHEY and CDR2 SVGAGI. The V and J ends lost 1 base and 6 bases respectively, with 15 bases between them. The CDR3 protein is CASSYLGGSYNGYTF. CDR3 DNA: TGTGCCAGCAGTTACTTGGGGGGTTCGTACAATGGCTACACCTTC.

In this sample, this clonotype turned up a few times. The V and J genes are TRBV12-3 or TRBV12-4 and TRBJ1-1; D is possibly TRBD1 (5 bases). V lost 4 bases and J 6 bases, leaving 12 bases between the germline ends. This CDR3 comprises 13 residues. The CDR3 protein is CASSWSRDAEAFF. DNA of the CDR3: TGTGCCAGCAGTTGGAGCCGGGACGCTGAAGCTTTCTTT.

Notes on this clonotype: A much larger clone lies one base from this, so it may be a read error. The chain uses TRBV6-5 and TRBJ2-7, with D uncertain. The germline gives CDR1 MNHEY, CDR2 SVGAGI. The germline V and J ends were trimmed by 0 bases and 7 bases, with 13 bases remaining between them. This CDR3 has 14 residues. CDR3 residues: CASSYSPLNNEQYF. The CDR3 DNA sequence: TGTGCCAGCAGTTACTCTCCACTTAACAATGAGCAGTACTTC.

This clonotype was seen only once. The chain has TRBV11-1 and TRBJ2-7; TRBD2 agrees at 11 bases. The J call is doubtful: the DNA matches TRBJ2-5 better. The CDR3 totals 16 residues. CDR1 is SGHAT, CDR2 FQDESV, per germline (reference sequence). The chain's CDR3 is CASSLDTSGGEETQYF. For the CDR3, the DNA is TGTGCCAGCAGCTTAGACACTAGCGGGGGAGAGGAGACCCAGTACTTC.

The genes are TRBV3-1 and TRBJ1-1; maybe TRBD1 (6 bases). The CDR3 consists of 15 residues. The V and J ends lost 4 bases and 4 bases respectively, with 16 bases between them. Germline-derived CDR1 and CDR2 are LGHDT and YNNKEL (reference sequence). This CDR3 reads CASSRIMTGITEAFF. CDR3 DNA: TGTGCCAGCAGCCGGATTATGACAGGAATCACTGAAGCTTTCTTT.

In this sample, this clonotype turned up a few times. The chain has TRBV6-1 and TRBJ1-1, with a weak D call TRBD1 (5 bases). The ends were cut back, 11 bases at V and 0 bases at J, with 10 bases in the middle. Germline lookup yields CDR1 MNHNS and CDR2 SASEGT. CDR3 length: 12 residues. The CDR3 coding sequence is TGTGCCCTTCGAGGGGTGAACACTGAAGCTTTCTTT. Translating it yields CALRGVNTEAFF.

This clonotype has a handful of counts. The J gene is TRBJ2-3, the V gene TRBV4-3; TRBD2 is a possible D gene (5 bases). The V end was cut by 0 bases, the J end by 6 bases, with 13 bases between. The CDR3 runs to 15 residues. Per the germline V gene, CDR1 is LGHNA and CDR2 is YSLEER. CDR3 nucleotides: TGCGCCAGCAGCCAAGATGGGCCCCGAGGGGATACGCAGTATTTT. Its translation: CASSQDGPRGDTQYF.

V gene TRBV20-1 combines with J gene TRBJ2-1; a weak D match, TRBD2 (6 bases). The CDR3 runs to 17 residues. V lost 0 bases and J lost 0, with 15 bases in between. Germline V CDR1 and CDR2: DFQATT, SNEGSKA (reference sequence). CDR3 protein: CSARDPSVGFSYNEQFF. DNA of the CDR3: TGCAGTGCTAGAGATCCTAGCGTGGGGTTCTCCTACAATGAGCAGTTCTTC.

The chain is built from TRBV28 and TRBJ1-2; D perhaps matches TRBD1 (6 bases). V shed 3 bases and J shed 0 bases, with 11 bases lying between them. Per the germline V gene, CDR1 is MDHEN and CDR2 is SYDVKM. CDR3 length equals 15 residues. CDR3 amino acids: CASSFTGPTNYGYTF. The CDR3 DNA follows: TGTGCCAGCAGTTTCACAGGGCCGACTAACTATGGCTACACCTTC.

Note on this clonotype: A clone one base away is much larger, so this may be a read error. The gene calls are TRBV29-1 and TRBJ2-1, with 11 bases identical to TRBD2. The V gene end was trimmed by 4 bases and the J gene end by 6 bases; junction bases not matched to a gene: 5. The germline V gene has CDR1 SQVTM and CDR2 ANQGSEA. This CDR3 spans 14 amino acids. The CDR3, as DNA: TGCAGCGTTGTACTAGCGGGGGACTTCAATGAGCAGTTCTTC. Protein sequence: CSVVLAGDFNEQFF.

The rearrangement joins TRBV30 to TRBJ1-5; D remains ambiguous. Germline CDR1 reads GTSNPN; CDR2 reads SVGIG (reference sequence). The CDR3 spans 11 residues. The ends were cut back, 5 bases at V and 2 bases at J, with 4 bases in the middle. The CDR3 protein is CAWGGNQPQHF. For the CDR3, the DNA is TGTGCCTGGGGAGGCAATCAGCCCCAGCATTTT. Drawing the rest from reference TRBV30 and TRBJ1-5, the complete variable domain is SQTIHQWPATLVQPVGSPLSLECTVEGTSNPNLYWYRQAAGRGLQLLFYSVGIGQISSEVPQNLSASRPQDRQFILSSKKLLLSDSGFYLCAWGGNQPQHFGDGTRLSIL.

This chain links TRBV5-8 with TRBJ2-3; 9 bases align to TRBD2. The CDR3 consists of 14 residues. CDR1 and CDR2 from the germline V gene are SGHTS and YDEGEE. The V and J ends lost 7 bases and 0 bases, in that order; junction bases with no gene match: 3. The CDR3 loop reads CASPSGASTDTQYF. The DNA of the CDR3 is TGTGCCAGCCCTAGCGGGGCGAGCACAGATACGCAGTATTTT.

This chain links TRBV11-2 with TRBJ2-7; tentatively, D is TRBD2 (5 bases). CDR3 length: 14 residues. Germline assignment: CDR1 SGHAT and CDR2 FQNNGV. Deletions cut 1 base from V and 5 bases from J, with 12 bases between. The CDR3 DNA reads as TGTGCCAGCAGCTTAGGAGGAGGTTCGAACGAGCAGTACTTC. Its protein is CASSLGGGSNEQYF.

The chain uses TRBV14 and TRBJ1-5; no firm D call. Germline lookup yields CDR1 SGHDN and CDR2 FVKESK. The V and J ends lost 1 base and 7 bases respectively, with 8 bases between them. The CDR3 spans 13 residues. CDR3 protein: CASSQGPRQPQHF. In DNA, the CDR3 is TGTGCCAGCAGCCAAGGTCCAAGACAGCCCCAGCATTTT.

This clonotype has only one observation. V is TRBV12-3 or TRBV12-4 and J is TRBJ1-6, with D possibly matching TRBD1 (5 bases). The CDR3 covers 14 residues. The V end lost 6 bases, the J end lost 9 bases, and 15 bases lay between the germline ends. The CDR3 nucleotides read TGTGCCAGCAGCCTCCGGGACGGATCTTCACCCCTCCACTTT. Its translation: CASSLRDGSSPLHF.